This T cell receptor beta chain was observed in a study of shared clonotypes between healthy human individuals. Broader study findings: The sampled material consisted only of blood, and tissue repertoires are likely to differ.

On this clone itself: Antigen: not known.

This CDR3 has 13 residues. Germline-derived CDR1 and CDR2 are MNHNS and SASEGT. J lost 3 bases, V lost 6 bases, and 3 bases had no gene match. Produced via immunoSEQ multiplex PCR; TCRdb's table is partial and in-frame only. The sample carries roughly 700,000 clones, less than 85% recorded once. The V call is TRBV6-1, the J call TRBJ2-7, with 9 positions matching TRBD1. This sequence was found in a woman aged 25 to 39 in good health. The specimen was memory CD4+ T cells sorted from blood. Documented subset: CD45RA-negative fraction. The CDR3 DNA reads TGTGCCAGCAGCTCGACAGGGGGCTACGAGCAGTACTTC. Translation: CASSSTGGYEQYF.